This T cell receptor (beta chain) was sequenced during a study of shared clonotypes between healthy human individuals. On this clone: No antigen is known for it.

Study-wide results and limits: Lower generation probabilities were found for non-shared clonotypes than for those shared by all four donors.

Each sample came from a Caucasian adult donor living in Nashville, Tennessee. The V gene end was trimmed by 0 bases and the J gene end by 7 bases; junction bases not matched to a gene: 11. Germline V CDR1 and CDR2: MNHEY, SMNVEV (reference sequence). CDR3 length equals 19 residues. Every subset's genomic DNA went evenly onto several immunoSEQ plates. Replicate sorted-subset PCRs were loaded with 150 to 250 ng DNA, 25,000 to 30,000 T cell genomes. TCRdb's table, derived via immunoSEQ multiplex PCR, lists solely in-frame clones and lacks some. In the table there are about 1.5 million clones, roughly 96% of which are singletons.

J is TRBJ2-1 and V is TRBV27, with 14 bases that match TRBD2. The source of this sequence is a man younger than 45 in good health. The sequenced sample consisted of naive CD4+ T cells sorted from blood. Stated subset: CD45RA+ positively selected. CDR3 residues: CASSLSPFKTSGRGNEQFF. Written as DNA, the CDR3 is TGTGCCAGCAGTTTATCCCCTTTCAAGACTAGCGGGAGGGGGAATGAGCAGTTCTTC.